This T cell receptor beta chain was profiled in a study of cytomegalovirus exposure and HLA in healthy donors (dated by TCRdb to about 2017). About the investigation overall: According to an earlier analysis of a few hundred of the donors, 150 million to 200 million T cells yielded some 120 million unique TCR beta sequences and 276 Gb of sequence data. Roughly five DR-DQ haplotypes were handled as single units for association and clustering, since linkage in the cohort was strong. Alongside the repertoire data, information on donor age, sex, ethnicity and CMV serostatus was compiled. A later genetic analysis used genome-wide SNP genotypes for about 65% of the roughly 700 donors, treating that subset as a discovery cohort. To predict cytomegalovirus infection status, the study combined high-throughput TCR immunosequencing, statistical association of individual TCRs with disease status, and machine learning. Both class I and class II loci were covered by HLA typing, at four-digit resolution. An earlier analysis of some 600 of the donors applied high-throughput TCR beta sequencing to assess whether each TCR beta V gene segment acted as functional or pseudogenic. The number of donors typed differed by locus, with 629-630 for A, B, C, DRB1 and DQB1, roughly 520 for DQA1, about 610 for DPA1, and 450 to 480 for DPB1. In a later analysis, previously published TCR beta repertoires from about 640 donors were re-analyzed and high-resolution HLA genotyping was added so that TCR occurrence patterns could be studied. Among about 370 genotyped donors of the cohort, an average of approximately 220,000 unique TCR beta nucleotide sequences was sequenced per donor, of which 15% to 20% were non-productive. Along with the roughly 710-subject first cohort, a separate validation cohort of over 90 different subjects was used. The study was designed to test whether signatures of past pathogen exposure could be identified by cataloging public T cell receptors. Every discovery cohort repertoire had been produced on one sequencing platform. The study profiled the T cell repertoires of fewer than 850 subjects by immunosequencing and related them to cytomegalovirus serostatus. In the later analysis, no new phenotypic data were used to find candidate immune exposures; instead, reliance was placed on TCR beta sequences and their occurrence across donors. An early release that covered 500 to 800 HLA-typed donors contained around 330 gigabases of sequencing data and around 85 million unique TCR sequences. Of the 350 to 450 genotyped donors, less than 85% were placed in the genetic ancestry cluster associated with self-reported Caucasian donors.

The cohort comprised approximately 700 healthy bone marrow donors. At the time of sampling, all cohort members were nominally healthy, though unrecorded immune exposures were likely present. The donor tested CMV seropositive, placing the donor among the roughly 300 seropositive members of the cohort. Every donor gave a peripheral blood sample, and the peripheral blood mononuclear cells from that sample were used for TCR beta sequencing. Genomic DNA was extracted from the blood cell samples with the Qiagen DNeasy Blood Extraction Kit. The library was built by means of the immunoSEQ multiplex PCR assay. For the multiplex PCR, a mixture combining 60 forward primers for TCR Vbeta segments and 13 reverse primers for TCR Jbeta segments was used. The CDR3 region of rearranged TCR beta genes was amplified from genomic DNA by a multiplex PCR assay. The amplified TCR beta libraries were sequenced on the Illumina HiSeq System as 87-base-pair reads. The original methods were these. A later analysis tallied tens of millions of unique TCR beta chains across the 610 or so repertoires, and around 9.9 million of those chains were shared by two or more donors. Raw reads were error-corrected and collapsed into unique sequences with a nearest-neighbor algorithm that merged closely related sequences to remove PCR and sequencing errors. Alignment of CDR3 sequences to IMGT reference sequences was used to assign V, D and J gene segments. For a sequence to be retained, a match of at least six nucleotides was required to both a V gene segment and a J gene segment. A rearrangement counted as productive if the CDR3 had no stop codons and remained in frame with V and J, and every other rearrangement counted as non-productive. CDR3 was defined according to IMGT convention as the region running from the second conserved V-encoded cysteine to the conserved J-encoded phenylalanine. The earlier analysis of about 620 of the donors excluded sequences that lacked an unambiguous match to a single V gene segment. An earlier analysis of under 750 of the donors called V segments functional above 56.7% productive rearrangements and segregating when the between-donor standard deviation exceeded 5%. A statistical classification framework was built to diagnose cytomegalovirus status from the catalog of TCR beta chain sequences. V and J gene assignment, in a later analysis, came from comparing TCR nucleotide sequences with IMGT/GENE-DB human TR gene sequences. The TCRdist pipeline was used in a later analysis to assign CDR3 sequences and most-parsimonious VDJ recombination scenarios. In a later analysis, each TCR beta chain was defined by its CDR3 amino acid sequence together with its V-gene family, and reads without a unique V-gene family were excluded. As a way to deal with suspected cross-contamination and a sequencing artifact, a later analysis dropped approximately 570 nucleotide sequences that were highly shared and had low generation probability. In a later analysis, a clonal expansion index for each public chain was calculated from normalized within-repertoire ranks of inferred template counts. A later analysis computed generation probabilities with a VDJ recombination model fitted to out-of-frame rearrangements, and checked the results against IGoR. In a later analysis, hypergeometric tests were used to score TCR-TCR, TCR-HLA and TCR-CMV co-occurrence, with a repertoire-size bias correction applied to TCR pairs. To estimate false discovery rates, a later analysis permuted the HLA or CMV assignments 20 times. In a later analysis, co-occurring TCRs were grouped using DBSCAN, and TCRdist sequence similarity was added for clustering within HLA-allele-positive subsets. Repertoires with fewer than 30,000 or more than 120,000 public chains, plus five repertoires with anomalous nucleotide sharing, were excluded from co-occurrence clustering. Here the immuneACCESS table is served through TCRdb, limited to in-frame sequences with V and J called. Missing clones are a known gap in these copies; in checked studies unresolved V genes cover under half, and the rest lacks a known reason. From that table come the V and J calls and clone size; the DNA was used to work out D and trimming. The sample table lists about 240,000 clones, about 80% of them with a count of one. Around 5.7% of the sample is in the top ten clones.

From the cysteine through the phenylalanine, the CDR3 covers 11 amino acids. The sequence is cut down to CDR3 DNA, 33 bases in frame from base 1. In the germline V gene (reference sequence), CDR1 corresponds to GTSNPN and CDR2 to SVGIG. Trimming takes 2 bases from V and 4 bases from J, and the germline ends sit 5 bases apart. As concerns this clone: Its antigen has not been determined. Per-base quality was not reported, and no clone a single base away is much larger than it.

Overall results and qualifications from the work: In a later genetic analysis, a missense DCLRE1C variant was associated with V-gene and J-gene trimming of TCR beta chains, and the association was replicated in an independent cohort. The 87-base-pair reads could not distinguish some IMGT-functional V segments, including TRBV6-2 and TRBV6-3, so those segments were excluded. It was suggested by the authors that the approach could potentially be generalized to other disease states and immunological phenotypes. In vitro tests confirmed that a few of the cytomegalovirus-associated TCR beta chains recognize cytomegalovirus antigens. In a later analysis, the rate of TCR association differed among HLA loci, with DRB1 alleles having the most associated TCRs and HLA-C alleles having the fewest. In a later genetic analysis, fewer N-insertions in productive TCRs were reported among donors in an Asian-associated ancestry cluster than the roughly 640-donor mean. At a false discovery rate of 0.05, a later analysis linked 15,000 to 20,000 TCR beta sequences to specific HLA alleles. In both the original and validation cohorts, the classifier was reported to diagnose cytomegalovirus status with high specificity and sensitivity. The sequencing pipeline was judged likely to have produced a cluster of highly shared sequence variants as a technical artifact. When HLA alleles, especially DR and DQ, strongly co-occurred, TCR associations were difficult to assign to individual alleles. A later analysis reported that several top co-occurrence clusters appeared linked to parvovirus B19, influenza, CMV and Epstein-Barr virus. Across donors, most TCR sequences were observed very rarely, whereas some public TCRs were present in many individuals. Linkage disequilibrium might explain the correlated functional status among segregating V segments, but an unknown experimental factor could not be excluded. The only immune exposure information available for the cohort was CMV serostatus. According to a later analysis, most CMV-associated TCR beta chains appeared to be HLA-restricted, and the HLA associations seemed to be driven largely by CMV exposure. An earlier analysis of several hundred of the donors showed that most TCR beta V segments appeared in productive rearrangements either about 87% or about 30% of the time, which broadly matched IMGT annotations. A further reported finding was that TCR beta sequences accurately predicted the HLA-A and HLA-B alleles for most subjects in the first cohort. About 17 rarely observed V segments, including chromosome 9 orphons, were excluded from the earlier analysis of several hundred of the donors because counts were too low. The cohort was sequenced for TCR beta chains only, and without alpha or paired-chain data the features that could be detected were limited. HLA typing was unavailable for some donors at each locus, so association tests used only the typed subset. The study gave a list of under 200 TCR beta chains associated with cytomegalovirus. Roughly uniform sequencing depth across donors was assumed in presence/absence analyses, although this assumption may not hold. In a later analysis, HLA-associated TCR beta chains showed more clonal expansion and lower generation probabilities than non-associated chains that were equally common.

The chain is assembled from TRBV30 and TRBJ1-2, with the D gene not confidently named. The receptor was derived from a woman aged 40 to 50 in good health and CMV-seropositive. Sample: PBMCs. CDR3 reads: CAWSNFYGYTF. The base sequence is TGTGCCTGGAGTAACTTCTATGGCTACACCTTC.